This T cell receptor (beta chain) was identified during a study of regulatory T cells in long-lasting Graves disease (dated by TCRdb to 2020 to 2023). Regarding the study in general: In the newly diagnosed Graves' disease group, patients had been taking antithyroid drugs for less than 3 months. A total of roughly 33 samples underwent TCR sequencing: some 13 from persistent and approximately 20 from newly diagnosed Graves' disease patients. This study used TCR sequencing and RNA sequencing of peripheral blood to compare persistent Graves' disease patients against newly diagnosed Graves' disease patients. The study was registered as a clinical trial and conducted in China. Overall study results and their limits: Sequencing and analysis were limited to the TCR beta chain. Compared with newly diagnosed patients, patients with persistent Graves' disease had lower TCR Shannon entropy and fewer highly expanded clones, which suggests clonal expansion. Patients with persistent disease shared more public clonotypes (around 2,500) than newly diagnosed patients did (around 980). The study examined only peripheral blood because the primary lesion, thyroid tissue, could not be accessed. The authors noted that the small sample size was a limitation that may lower accuracy. TRBV28, TRBJ1-2 and TRBJ2-5 were preferentially used in persistent disease, while TRBV20-1 and TRBJ2-1 were favored in newly diagnosed disease.

This sample's time point label indicates: newly diagnosed GD, antithyroid drugs for less than 3 months. RNA was extracted from PBMCs in TRIzol for both TCR sequencing and RNA sequencing. The diagnosis of Graves' disease was made according to American Thyroid Association guidelines. The patients came from an endocrinology department in Xi'an, China. Each patient gave 9 to 10 milliliters of peripheral blood, collected in an EDTA anticoagulant tube. PBMCs were isolated by Ficoll Paque Plus density gradient separation without further T cell sorting. An Agilent 2100 Bioanalyzer and agarose gel were used to check RNA quality, and a NanoDrop 2000 was used to measure RNA concentration. This clonotype was recorded many times. What this receptor recognizes is not known. Base qualities were left out, and no much larger clone turns up one base away. The library was made by multiplex PCR. The sequencing machine was an Illumina HiSeq 4000. CDR3 regions were amplified by Arm-PCR with iRepertoire HTBI primers to construct TCR beta libraries. PCR products were gel purified before sequencing. The paper's data handling went like this. Gene usage analysis of CDR3 amino acid clonotypes used the 62 TRBV and around 14 TRBJ segments found across samples. Filtered high-quality paired reads were merged into contigs using COPE and FqMerger. BLAST was used to align contigs to IMGT TRBV, TRBD and TRBJ reference genes, with CDR3 defined following IMGT. Highly expanded clones were defined as clonotypes with a frequency above 0.1%. Shannon entropy served as the measure of repertoire diversity, while the Gini coefficient captured V-J evenness. A clonotype found in more than one individual was treated as public. Using fastp at Q25 and MiXCR, TCRdb reprocessed the public reads and kept productive beta chains. Rows are unified per CDR3 protein, each entry keeping the most common DNA and genes. These V and J calls derive from TCRdb rather than the authors' analysis. In this sample the table shows a few hundred thousand distinct CDR3 sequences, roughly 18% of which occur a single time. The ten largest account for roughly a fifth of the sample.

V is pared back by 5 bases and J by 2 bases, with 15 bases lying between the germline termini. Based on the germline V gene, the CDR1 and CDR2 sequences are MNHNS and SASEGT. Spanning cysteine to phenylalanine, the CDR3 consists of 15 amino acids. Only CDR3 DNA is held: 45 bases, read in frame from base 1. The sequencing used peripheral blood mononuclear cells (PBMCs), collected at new diagnosis, from a patient treated with antithyroid drugs. The chain was built from TRBV6-1 and TRBJ1-2; no D gene can be assigned with confidence. This TCR was recovered from a female donor with Graves disease. In nucleotides, the sequence is TGTGCCAGCAGTCCCCTGGCAGACCTGAACTATGGCTACACCTTC. It specifies CASSPLADLNYGYTF.